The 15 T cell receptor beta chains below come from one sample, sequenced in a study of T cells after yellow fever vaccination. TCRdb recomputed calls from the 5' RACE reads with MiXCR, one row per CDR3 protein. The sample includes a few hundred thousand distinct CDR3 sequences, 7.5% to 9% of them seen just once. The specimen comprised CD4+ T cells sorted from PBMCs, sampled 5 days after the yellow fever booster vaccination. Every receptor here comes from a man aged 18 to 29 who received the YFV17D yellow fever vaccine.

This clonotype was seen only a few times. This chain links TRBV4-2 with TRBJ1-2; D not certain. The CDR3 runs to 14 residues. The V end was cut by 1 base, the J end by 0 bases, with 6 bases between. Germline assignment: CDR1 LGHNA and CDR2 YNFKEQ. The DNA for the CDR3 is TGTGCCAGCAGCCAAGCACAGTCTAACTATGGCTACACCTTC. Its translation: CASSQAQSNYGYTF.

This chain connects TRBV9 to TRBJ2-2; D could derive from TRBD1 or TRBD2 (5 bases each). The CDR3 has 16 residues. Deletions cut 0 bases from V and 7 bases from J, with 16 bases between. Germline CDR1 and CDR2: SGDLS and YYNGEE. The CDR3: CASSVGGTALSGELFF. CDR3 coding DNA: TGTGCCAGCAGCGTAGGTGGGACGGCTCTCAGCGGGGAGCTGTTTTTT. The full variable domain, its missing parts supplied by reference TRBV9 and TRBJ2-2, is DSGVTQTPKHLITATGQRVTLRCSPRSGDLSVYWYQQSLDQGLQFLIQYYNGEERAKGNILERFSAQQFPDLHSELNLSSLELGDSALYFCASSVGGTALSGELFFGEGSRLTVL.

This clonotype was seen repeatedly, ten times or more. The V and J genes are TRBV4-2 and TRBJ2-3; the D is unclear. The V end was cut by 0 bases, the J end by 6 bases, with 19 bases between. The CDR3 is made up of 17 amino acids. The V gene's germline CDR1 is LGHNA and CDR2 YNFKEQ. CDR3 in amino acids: CASSQDKGTAGSDTQYF. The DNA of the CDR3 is TGTGCCAGCAGCCAAGATAAGGGCACAGCCGGATCGGATACGCAGTATTTT.

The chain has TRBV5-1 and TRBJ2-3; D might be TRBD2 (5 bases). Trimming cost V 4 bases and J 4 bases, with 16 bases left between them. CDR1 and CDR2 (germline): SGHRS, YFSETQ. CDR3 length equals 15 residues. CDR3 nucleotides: TGCGCCAGCAGCAAGGACTCCCACCCGTCAGATACGCAGTATTTT. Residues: CASSKDSHPSDTQYF.

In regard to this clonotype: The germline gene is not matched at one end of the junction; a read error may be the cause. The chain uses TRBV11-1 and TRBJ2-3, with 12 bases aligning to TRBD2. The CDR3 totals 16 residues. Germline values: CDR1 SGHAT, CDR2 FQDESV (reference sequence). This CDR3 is CASSKGLAGITHTQYF. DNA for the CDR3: TGTGCCAGCAGCAAAGGACTAGCGGGGATCACACATACGCAGTATTTT.

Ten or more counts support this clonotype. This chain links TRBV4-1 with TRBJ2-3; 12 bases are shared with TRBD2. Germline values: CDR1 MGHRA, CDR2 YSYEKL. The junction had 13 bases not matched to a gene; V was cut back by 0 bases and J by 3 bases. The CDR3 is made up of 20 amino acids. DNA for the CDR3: TGCGCCAGCAGCCAAGAACCAGGGCTAGCGGGGGGGCGGGAAACAGATACGCAGTATTTT. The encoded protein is CASSQEPGLAGGRETDTQYF.

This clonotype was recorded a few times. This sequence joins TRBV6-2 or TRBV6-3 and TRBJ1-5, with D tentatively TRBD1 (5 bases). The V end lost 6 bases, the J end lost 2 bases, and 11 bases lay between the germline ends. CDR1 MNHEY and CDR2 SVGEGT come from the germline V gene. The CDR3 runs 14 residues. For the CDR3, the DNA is TGTGCCAGCAGATGGGACCGAGGCAATCAGCCCCAGCATTTT. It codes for CASRWDRGNQPQHF.

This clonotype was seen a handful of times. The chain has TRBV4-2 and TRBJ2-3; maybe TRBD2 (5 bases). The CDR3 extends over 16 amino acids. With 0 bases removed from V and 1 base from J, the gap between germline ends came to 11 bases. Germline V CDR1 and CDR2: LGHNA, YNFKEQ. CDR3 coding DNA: TGTGCCAGCAGCCAAGATCGAGCGGACGGCACAGATACGCAGTATTTT. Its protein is CASSQDRADGTDTQYF.

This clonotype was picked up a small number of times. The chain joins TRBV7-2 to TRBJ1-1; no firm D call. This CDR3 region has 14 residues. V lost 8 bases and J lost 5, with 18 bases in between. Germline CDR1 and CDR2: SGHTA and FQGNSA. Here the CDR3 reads CASLKLQVRTEAFF. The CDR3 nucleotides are TGTGCCAGCCTTAAATTGCAAGTCAGGACTGAAGCTTTCTTT.

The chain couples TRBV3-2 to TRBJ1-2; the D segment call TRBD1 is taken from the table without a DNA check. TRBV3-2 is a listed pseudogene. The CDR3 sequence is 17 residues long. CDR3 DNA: TGTGCCAGCAGCCAAGAGGACAGGGGGCATAATAACTATGGCTACACCTTC. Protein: CASSQEDRGHNNYGYTF.

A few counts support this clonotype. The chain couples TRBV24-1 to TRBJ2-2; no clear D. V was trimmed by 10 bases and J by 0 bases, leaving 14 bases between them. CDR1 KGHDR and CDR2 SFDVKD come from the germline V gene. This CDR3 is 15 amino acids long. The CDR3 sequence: CATPSPLPNTGELFF. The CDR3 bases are TGTGCCACTCCTTCGCCCCTCCCGAACACCGGGGAGCTGTTTTTT.

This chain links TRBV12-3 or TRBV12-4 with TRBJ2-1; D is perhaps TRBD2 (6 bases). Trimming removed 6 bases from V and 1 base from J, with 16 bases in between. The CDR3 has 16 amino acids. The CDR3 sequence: CASRGGVAGSYNEQFF. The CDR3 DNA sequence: TGTGCCAGCAGGGGGGGTGTGGCAGGGTCCTACAATGAGCAGTTCTTC.

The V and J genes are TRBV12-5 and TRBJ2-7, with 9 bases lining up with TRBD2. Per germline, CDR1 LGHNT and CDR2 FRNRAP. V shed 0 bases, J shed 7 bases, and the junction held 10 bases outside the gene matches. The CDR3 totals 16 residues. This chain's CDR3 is CASGLVRGGGAGEQYV. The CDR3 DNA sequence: TGTGCTAGTGGTTTGGTACGCGGCGGGGGGGCTGGTGAGCAGTACGTC.

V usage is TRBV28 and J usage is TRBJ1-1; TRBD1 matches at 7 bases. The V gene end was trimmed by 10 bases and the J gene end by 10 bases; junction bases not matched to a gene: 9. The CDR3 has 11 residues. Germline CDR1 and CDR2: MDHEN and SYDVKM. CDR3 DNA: TGTGCCACCGACAGGGCAAGGGGAGCTTTCTTT. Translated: CATDRARGAFF.

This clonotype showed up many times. The CDR3 DNA reads as TGTGCCAGCAGCTTTTTGTCAAACACTGAAGCTTTCTTT. Encoded protein: CASSFLSNTEAFF. This chain links TRBV7-2 with TRBJ1-1, with D hard to call. The germline V and J ends were trimmed by 3 bases and 2 bases, with 7 bases remaining between them. The CDR3 totals 13 residues. Germline V gene data show CDR1 as SGHTA and CDR2 as FQGNSA.